The entry that follows covers one T cell receptor (beta chain) sequence. This record comes from a study of CD8+ T cells in alopecia areata. Researchers took lesional scalp punch biopsies and peripheral blood from people who were alopecia areata patients. It was cDNA, reverse transcribed from extracted RNA, that served as the sequencing template. Sequenced by immunoSEQ multiplex PCR; TCRdb stores in-frame clones only, minus some. The sample carries approximately 12,000 clones, around 62% recorded once. The material sequenced was skin. The TCR was taken from a human donor with alopecia areata.

The chain's CDR3 is CASSITNSPLHF. The CDR3 coding sequence is TGTGCCAGCAGCATAACAAATTCACCCCTCCACTTT. The chain carries TRBV7-2 and TRBJ1-6; D is unclear. Trimming pared 5 bases from V and 7 bases from J, leaving 6 bases between. Germline assignment: CDR1 SGHTA and CDR2 FQGNSA. The CDR3 has 12 amino acids.